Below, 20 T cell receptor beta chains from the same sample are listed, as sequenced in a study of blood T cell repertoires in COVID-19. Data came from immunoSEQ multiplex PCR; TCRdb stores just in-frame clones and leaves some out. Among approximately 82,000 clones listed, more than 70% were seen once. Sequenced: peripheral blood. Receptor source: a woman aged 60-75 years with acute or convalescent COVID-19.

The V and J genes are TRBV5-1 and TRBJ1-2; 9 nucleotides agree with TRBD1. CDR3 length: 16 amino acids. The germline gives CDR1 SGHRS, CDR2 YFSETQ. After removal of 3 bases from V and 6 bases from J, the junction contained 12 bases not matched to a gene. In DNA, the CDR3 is TGCGCCAGCAGCTCTCTCTATGACAGGGGGGCGGATGGCTACACCTTC. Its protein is CASSSLYDRGADGYTF.

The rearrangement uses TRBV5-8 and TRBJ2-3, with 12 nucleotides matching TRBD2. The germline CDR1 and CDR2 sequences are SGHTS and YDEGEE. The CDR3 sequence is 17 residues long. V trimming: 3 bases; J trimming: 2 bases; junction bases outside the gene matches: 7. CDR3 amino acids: CASSSSASGGATDTQYF. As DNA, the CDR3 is TGTGCCAGCAGCTCGTCGGCTAGCGGGGGGGCCACAGATACGCAGTATTTT.

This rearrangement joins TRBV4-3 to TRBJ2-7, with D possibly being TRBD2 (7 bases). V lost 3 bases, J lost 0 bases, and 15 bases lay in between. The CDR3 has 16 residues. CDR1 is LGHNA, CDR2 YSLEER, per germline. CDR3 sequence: CASSQQGGGSSYEQYF. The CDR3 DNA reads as TGCGCCAGCAGCCAGCAGGGCGGGGGCTCCTCCTACGAGCAGTACTTC.

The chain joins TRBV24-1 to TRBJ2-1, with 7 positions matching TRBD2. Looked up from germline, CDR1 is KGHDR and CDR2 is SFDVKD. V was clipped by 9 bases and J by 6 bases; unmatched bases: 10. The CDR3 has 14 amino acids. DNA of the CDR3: TGTGCCACCTCCCAACGGGGGGTTCCCAATGAGCAGTTCTTC. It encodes CATSQRGVPNEQFF.

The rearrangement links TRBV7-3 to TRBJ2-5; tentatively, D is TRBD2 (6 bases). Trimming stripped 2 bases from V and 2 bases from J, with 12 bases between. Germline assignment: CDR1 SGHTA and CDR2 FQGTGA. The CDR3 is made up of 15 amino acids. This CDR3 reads CASSLAASAQETQYF. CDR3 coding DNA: TGTGCCAGCAGCTTAGCGGCTAGCGCTCAAGAGACCCAGTACTTC.

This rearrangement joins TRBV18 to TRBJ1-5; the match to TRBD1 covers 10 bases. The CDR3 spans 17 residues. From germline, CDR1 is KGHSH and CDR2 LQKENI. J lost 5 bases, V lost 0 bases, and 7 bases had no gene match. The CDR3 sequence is CASSPPLAGQGDQPQHF. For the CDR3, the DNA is TGTGCCAGCTCACCACCGCTTGCCGGACAGGGGGATCAGCCCCAGCATTTT.

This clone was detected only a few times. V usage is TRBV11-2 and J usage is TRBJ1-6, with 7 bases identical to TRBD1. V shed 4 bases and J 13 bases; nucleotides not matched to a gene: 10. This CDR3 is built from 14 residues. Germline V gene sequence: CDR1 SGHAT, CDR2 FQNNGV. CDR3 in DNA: TGTGCCAGCAGCTCGGCCCCACAGGGGCTTCCCCTCCACTTT. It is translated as CASSSAPQGLPLHF.

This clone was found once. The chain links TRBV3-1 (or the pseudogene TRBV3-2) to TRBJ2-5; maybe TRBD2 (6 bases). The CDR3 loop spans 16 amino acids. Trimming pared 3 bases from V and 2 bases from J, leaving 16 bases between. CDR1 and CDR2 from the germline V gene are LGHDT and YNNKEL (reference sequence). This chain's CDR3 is CASSHGGMAFQETQYF. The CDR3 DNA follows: TGTGCCAGCAGCCATGGGGGGATGGCTTTTCAAGAGACCCAGTACTTC.

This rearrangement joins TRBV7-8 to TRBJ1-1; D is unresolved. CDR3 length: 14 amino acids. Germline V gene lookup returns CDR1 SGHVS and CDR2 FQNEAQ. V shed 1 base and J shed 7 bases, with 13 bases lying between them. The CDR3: CASSLDPSRGEAFF. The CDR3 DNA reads TGTGCCAGCAGCTTAGACCCTTCCAGAGGTGAAGCTTTCTTT.

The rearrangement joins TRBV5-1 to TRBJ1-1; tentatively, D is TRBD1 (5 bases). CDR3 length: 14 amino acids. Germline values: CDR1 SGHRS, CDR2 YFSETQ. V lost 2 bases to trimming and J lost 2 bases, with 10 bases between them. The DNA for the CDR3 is TGCGCCAGCAGCTTATCGACAGCTAACACTGAAGCTTTCTTT. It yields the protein CASSLSTANTEAFF.

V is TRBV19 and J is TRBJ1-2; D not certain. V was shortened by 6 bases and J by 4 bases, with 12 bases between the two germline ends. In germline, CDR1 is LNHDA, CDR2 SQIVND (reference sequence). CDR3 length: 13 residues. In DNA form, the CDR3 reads TGTGCCAGTAGCGAGGTAGCTATCTATGGCTACACCTTC. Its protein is CASSEVAIYGYTF. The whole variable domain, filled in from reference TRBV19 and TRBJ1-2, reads DGGITQSPKYLFRKEGQNVTLSCEQNLNHDAMYWYRQDPGQGLRLIYYSQIVNDFQKGDIAEGYSVSREKKESFPLTVTSAQKNPTAFYLCASSEVAIYGYTFGSGTRLTVV.

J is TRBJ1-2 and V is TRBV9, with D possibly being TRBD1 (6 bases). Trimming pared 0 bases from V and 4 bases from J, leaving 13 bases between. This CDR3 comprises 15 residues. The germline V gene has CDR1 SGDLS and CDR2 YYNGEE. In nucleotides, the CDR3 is TGTGCCAGCAGCGTAGGGGACACTGGCCTCTATGGCTACACCTTC. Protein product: CASSVGDTGLYGYTF.

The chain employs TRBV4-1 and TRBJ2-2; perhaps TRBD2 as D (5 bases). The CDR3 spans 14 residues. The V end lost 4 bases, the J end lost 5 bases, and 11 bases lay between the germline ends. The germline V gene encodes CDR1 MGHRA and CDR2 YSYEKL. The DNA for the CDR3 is TGCGCCAGCAGCCGAGGGTATGGAACCGGGGAGCTGTTTTTT. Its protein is CASSRGYGTGELFF.

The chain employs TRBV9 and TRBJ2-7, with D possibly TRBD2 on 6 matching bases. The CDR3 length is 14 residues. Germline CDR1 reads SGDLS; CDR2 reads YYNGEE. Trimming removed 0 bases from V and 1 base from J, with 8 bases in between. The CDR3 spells CASSVAGESYEQYF. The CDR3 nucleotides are TGTGCCAGCAGCGTAGCGGGGGAATCCTACGAGCAGTACTTC.

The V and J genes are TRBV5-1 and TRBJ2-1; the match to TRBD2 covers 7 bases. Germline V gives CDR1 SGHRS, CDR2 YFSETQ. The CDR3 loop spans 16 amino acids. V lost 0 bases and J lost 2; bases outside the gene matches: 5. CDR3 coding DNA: TGCGCCAGCAGCTTGGATCCAGCGGGAACCTACAATGAGCAGTTCTTC. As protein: CASSLDPAGTYNEQFF. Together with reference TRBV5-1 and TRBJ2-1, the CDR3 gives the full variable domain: KAGVTQTPRYLIKTRGQQVTLSCSPISGHRSVSWYQQTPGQGLQFLFEYFSETQRNKGNFPGRFSGRQFSNSRSEMNVSTLELGDSALYLCASSLDPAGTYNEQFFGPGTRLTVL.

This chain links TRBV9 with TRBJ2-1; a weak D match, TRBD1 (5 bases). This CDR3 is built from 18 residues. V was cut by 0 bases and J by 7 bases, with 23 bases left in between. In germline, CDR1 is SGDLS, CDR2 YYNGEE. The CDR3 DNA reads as TGTGCCAGCAGCGTAGGAAGGGGCAGGGTGTCAGCGAAAAATGAGCAGTTCTTC. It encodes CASSVGRGRVSAKNEQFF. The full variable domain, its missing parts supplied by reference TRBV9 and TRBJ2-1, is DSGVTQTPKHLITATGQRVTLRCSPRSGDLSVYWYQQSLDQGLQFLIQYYNGEERAKGNILERFSAQQFPDLHSELNLSSLELGDSALYFCASSVGRGRVSAKNEQFFGPGTRLTVL.

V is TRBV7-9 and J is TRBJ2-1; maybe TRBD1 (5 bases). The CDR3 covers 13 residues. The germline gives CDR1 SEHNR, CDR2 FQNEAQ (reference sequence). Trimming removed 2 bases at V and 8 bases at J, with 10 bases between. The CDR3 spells CASSLSTADEQFF. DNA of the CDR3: TGTGCCAGCAGCTTATCGACAGCCGATGAGCAGTTCTTC.

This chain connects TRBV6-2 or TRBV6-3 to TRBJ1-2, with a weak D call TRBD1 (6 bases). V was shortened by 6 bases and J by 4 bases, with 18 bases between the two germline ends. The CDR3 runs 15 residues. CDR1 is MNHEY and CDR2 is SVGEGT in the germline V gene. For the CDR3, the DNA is TGTGCCAGCAGCCTTGGACAGAACCCTTCCTATGGCTACACCTTC. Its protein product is CASSLGQNPSYGYTF.

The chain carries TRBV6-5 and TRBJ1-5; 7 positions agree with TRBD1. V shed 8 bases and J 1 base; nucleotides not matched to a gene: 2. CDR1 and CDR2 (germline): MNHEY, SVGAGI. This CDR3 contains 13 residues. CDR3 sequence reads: CASQTGSNQPQHF. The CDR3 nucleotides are TGTGCCAGCCAGACAGGGAGCAATCAGCCCCAGCATTTT.

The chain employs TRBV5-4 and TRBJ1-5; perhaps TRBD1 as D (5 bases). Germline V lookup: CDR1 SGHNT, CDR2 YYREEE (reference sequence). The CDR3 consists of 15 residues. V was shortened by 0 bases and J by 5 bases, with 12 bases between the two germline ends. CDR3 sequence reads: CASSLGGVIDQPQHF. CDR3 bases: TGTGCCAGCAGCTTGGGGGGGGTAATCGATCAGCCCCAGCATTTT.